This T cell receptor beta chain was observed in a study of CD4+ T cells in melanoma. Study-level results: Reportedly, melanoma neoantigen-specific CD4+ T cells showed varied differentiation states. A reported correlation linked neoantigen-specific CD4+ T cells to CD8+, macrophage and B cell function.

With regard to this clone: The antigen remains unidentified.

Trimming took 3 bases from V and 6 from J, leaving 15 bases between them. Per germline, CDR1 LGHNA and CDR2 YSLEER. The CDR3 totals 15 residues. The assay was immunoSEQ multiplex PCR, and TCRdb's table has in-frame clones only and misses some. The profile shows roughly 120,000 clones, around 93% of them singletons. The material sequenced was peripheral blood. This chain links TRBV4-3 with TRBJ2-1; D possibly matches TRBD1 or TRBD2 (5 bases each). This clonotype originated in a human donor with melanoma. CDR3 DNA sequence: TGCGCCAGCAGCCAGAGGGACCAGCTAGGCAATGAGCAGTTCTTC. It is translated as CASSQRDQLGNEQFF.